This TCR beta chain was found in a study of cytomegalovirus exposure and HLA in healthy donors. A remark on this clone: Antigen unknown.

PCR was performed using 60 Vbeta and 13 Jbeta primers. The protocol was immunoSEQ multiplex PCR, while the TCRdb copy is restricted to in-frame clones and leaves out a portion. The table lists 200,000 to 250,000 clones, over 60% of them singletons. Study findings and constraints: A later analysis showed TCR association rates differing by HLA locus, peaking at DRB1 and lowest at HLA-C. Only CMV serostatus was available as immune exposure information. Among CMV-associated TCR beta chains, most appeared HLA-restricted in a later analysis.

Sequencing was carried out using PBMCs. The clonotype was recovered from a young man in good health and CMV-seronegative.

The CDR3 reads CAIMKETNYGYTF. CDR3 coding DNA: TGTGCCATTATGAAGGAGACTAACTATGGCTACACCTTC. The J gene is TRBJ1-2, the V gene TRBV19; no firm D call. CDR3 length equals 13 residues. Trimming removed 10 bases at V and 0 bases at J, with 12 bases between. CDR1 is LNHDA, CDR2 SQIVND, per germline (reference sequence). Supplemented by reference TRBV19 and TRBJ1-2, the full variable domain reads DGGITQSPKYLFRKEGQNVTLSCEQNLNHDAMYWYRQDPGQGLRLIYYSQIVNDFQKGDIAEGYSVSREKKESFPLTVTSAQKNPTAFYLCAIMKETNYGYTFGSGTRLTVV.